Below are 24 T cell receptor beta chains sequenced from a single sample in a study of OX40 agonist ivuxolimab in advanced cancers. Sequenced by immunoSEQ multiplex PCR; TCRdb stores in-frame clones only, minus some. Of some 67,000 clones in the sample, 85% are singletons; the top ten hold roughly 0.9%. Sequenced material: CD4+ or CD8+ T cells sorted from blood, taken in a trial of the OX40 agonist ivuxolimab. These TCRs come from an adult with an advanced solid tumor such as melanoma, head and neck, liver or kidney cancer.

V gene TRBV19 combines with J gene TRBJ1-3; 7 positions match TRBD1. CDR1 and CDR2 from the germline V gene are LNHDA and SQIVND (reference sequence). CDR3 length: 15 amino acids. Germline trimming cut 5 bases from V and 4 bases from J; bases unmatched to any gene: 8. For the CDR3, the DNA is TGTGCCAGTAGTCGAGGGACAGTTGCGGGAAACACCATATATTTT. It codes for CASSRGTVAGNTIYF.

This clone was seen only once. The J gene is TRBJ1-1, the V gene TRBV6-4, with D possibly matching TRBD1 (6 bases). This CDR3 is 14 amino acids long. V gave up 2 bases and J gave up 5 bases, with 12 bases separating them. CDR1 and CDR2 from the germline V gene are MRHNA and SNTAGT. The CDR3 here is CASSDPQGSTEAFF. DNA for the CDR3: TGTGCCAGCAGTGACCCCCAGGGGAGTACTGAAGCTTTCTTT.

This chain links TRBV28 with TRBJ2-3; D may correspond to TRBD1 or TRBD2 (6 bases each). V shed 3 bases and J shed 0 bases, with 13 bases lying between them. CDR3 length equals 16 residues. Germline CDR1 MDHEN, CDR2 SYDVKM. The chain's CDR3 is CASSLVGAGSTDTQYF. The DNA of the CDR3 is TGTGCCAGCAGTTTGGTGGGGGCGGGGAGCACAGATACGCAGTATTTT.

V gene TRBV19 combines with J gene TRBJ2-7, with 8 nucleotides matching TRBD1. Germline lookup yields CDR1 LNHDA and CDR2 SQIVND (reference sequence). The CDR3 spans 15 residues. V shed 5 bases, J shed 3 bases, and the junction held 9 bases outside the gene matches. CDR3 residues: CASSQVGQASYEQYF. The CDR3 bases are TGTGCCAGTAGTCAAGTGGGACAGGCGAGCTACGAGCAGTACTTC.

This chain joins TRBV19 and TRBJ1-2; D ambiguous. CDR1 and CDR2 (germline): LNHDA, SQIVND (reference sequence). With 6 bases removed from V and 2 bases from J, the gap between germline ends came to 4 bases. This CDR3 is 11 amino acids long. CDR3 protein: CASRENYGYTF. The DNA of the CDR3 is TGTGCCAGTAGGGAGAACTATGGCTACACCTTC.

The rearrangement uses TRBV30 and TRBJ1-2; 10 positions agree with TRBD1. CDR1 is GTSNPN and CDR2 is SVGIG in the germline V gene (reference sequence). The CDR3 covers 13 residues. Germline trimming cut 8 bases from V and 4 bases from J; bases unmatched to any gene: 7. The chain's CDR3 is CAQRTGGGYGYTF. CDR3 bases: TGTGCCCAGAGGACAGGGGGTGGCTATGGCTACACCTTC.

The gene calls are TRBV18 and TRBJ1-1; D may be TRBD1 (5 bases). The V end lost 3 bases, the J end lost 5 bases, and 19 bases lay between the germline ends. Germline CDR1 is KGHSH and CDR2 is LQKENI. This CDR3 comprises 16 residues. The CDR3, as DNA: TGTGCCAGCTCACCGCAACGAGGGACCGTGGGAACTGAAGCTTTCTTT. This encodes CASSPQRGTVGTEAFF.

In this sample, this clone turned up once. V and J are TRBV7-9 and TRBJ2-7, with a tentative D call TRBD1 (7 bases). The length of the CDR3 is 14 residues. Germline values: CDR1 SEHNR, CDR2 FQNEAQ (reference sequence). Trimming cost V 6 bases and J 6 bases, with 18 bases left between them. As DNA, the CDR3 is TGTGCCAGCAGTATGCGACAGGGAGGAGGCGAGCAGTACTTC. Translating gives CASSMRQGGGEQYF.

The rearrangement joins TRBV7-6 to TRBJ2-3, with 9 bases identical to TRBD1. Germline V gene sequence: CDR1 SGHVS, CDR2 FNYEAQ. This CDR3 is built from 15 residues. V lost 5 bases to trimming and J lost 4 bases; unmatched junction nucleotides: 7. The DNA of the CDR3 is TGTGCCAGCAGCGCGGGACAGGGAGAGGCAGATACGCAGTATTTT. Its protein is CASSAGQGEADTQYF.

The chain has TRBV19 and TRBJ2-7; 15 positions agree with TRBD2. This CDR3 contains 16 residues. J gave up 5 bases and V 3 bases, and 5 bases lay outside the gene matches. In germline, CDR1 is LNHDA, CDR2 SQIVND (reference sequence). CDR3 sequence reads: CASSMTGTSGRNEQYF. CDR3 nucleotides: TGTGCCAGTAGTATGACGGGGACTAGCGGGAGGAACGAGCAGTACTTC.

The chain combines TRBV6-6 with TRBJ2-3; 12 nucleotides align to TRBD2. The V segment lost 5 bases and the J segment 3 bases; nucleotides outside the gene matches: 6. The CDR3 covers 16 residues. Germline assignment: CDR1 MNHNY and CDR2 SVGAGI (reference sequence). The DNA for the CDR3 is TGTGCCAGCAGTCGCGGACTAGCGGGGTTTACAGATACGCAGTATTTT. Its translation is CASSRGLAGFTDTQYF.

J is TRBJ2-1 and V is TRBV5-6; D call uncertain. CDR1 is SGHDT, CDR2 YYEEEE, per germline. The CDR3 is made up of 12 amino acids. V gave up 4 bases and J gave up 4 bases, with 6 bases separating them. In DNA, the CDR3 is TGTGCCAGCAGCCGGGTTTACAATGAGCAGTTCTTC. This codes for CASSRVYNEQFF.

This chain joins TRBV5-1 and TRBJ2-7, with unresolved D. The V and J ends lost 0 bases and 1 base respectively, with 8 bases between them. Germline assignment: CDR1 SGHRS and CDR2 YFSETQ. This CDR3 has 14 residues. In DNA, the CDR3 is TGCGCCAGCAGCTTGGCTCCGGATTCCTACGAGCAGTACTTC. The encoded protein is CASSLAPDSYEQYF. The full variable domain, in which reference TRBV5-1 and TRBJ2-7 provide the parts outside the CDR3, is KAGVTQTPRYLIKTRGQQVTLSCSPISGHRSVSWYQQTPGQGLQFLFEYFSETQRNKGNFPGRFSGRQFSNSRSEMNVSTLELGDSALYLCASSLAPDSYEQYFGPGTRLTVT.

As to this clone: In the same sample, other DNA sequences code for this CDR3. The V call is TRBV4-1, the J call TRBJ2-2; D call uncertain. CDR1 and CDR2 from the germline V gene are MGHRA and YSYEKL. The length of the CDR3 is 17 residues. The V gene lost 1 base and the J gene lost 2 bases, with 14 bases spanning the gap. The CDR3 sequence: CASSQVQLVRNTGELFF. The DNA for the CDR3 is TGCGCCAGCAGCCAAGTTCAACTCGTCCGTAACACCGGGGAGCTGTTTTTT.

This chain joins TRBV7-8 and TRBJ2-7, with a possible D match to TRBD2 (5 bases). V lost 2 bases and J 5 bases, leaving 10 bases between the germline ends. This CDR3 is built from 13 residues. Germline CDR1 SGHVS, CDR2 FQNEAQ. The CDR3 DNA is TGTGCCAGCAGCTTACGGCCCGGGGACGAGCAGTACTTC. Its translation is CASSLRPGDEQYF.

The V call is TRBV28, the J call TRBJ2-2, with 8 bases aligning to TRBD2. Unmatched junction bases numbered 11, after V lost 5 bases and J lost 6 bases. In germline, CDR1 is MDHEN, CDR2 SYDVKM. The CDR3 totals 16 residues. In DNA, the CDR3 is TGTGCCAGCAGTCCCCCGGGACTAGTGGGCGCCGGGGAGCTGTTTTTT. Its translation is CASSPPGLVGAGELFF.

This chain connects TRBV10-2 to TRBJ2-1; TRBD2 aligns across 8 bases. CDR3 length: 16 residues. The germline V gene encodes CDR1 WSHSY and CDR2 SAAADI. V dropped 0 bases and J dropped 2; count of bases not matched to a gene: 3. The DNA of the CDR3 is TGCGCCAGCAGTGAGTCCAGCGGGAGCGCCTACAATGAGCAGTTCTTC. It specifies CASSESSGSAYNEQFF.

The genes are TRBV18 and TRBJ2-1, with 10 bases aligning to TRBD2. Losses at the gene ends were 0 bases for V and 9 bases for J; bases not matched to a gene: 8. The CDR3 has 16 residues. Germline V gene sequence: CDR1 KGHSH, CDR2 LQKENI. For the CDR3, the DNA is TGTGCCAGCTCACCACCCAGAGCGGGGGGGATTCGTGAGCAGTTCTTC. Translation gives CASSPPRAGGIREQFF.

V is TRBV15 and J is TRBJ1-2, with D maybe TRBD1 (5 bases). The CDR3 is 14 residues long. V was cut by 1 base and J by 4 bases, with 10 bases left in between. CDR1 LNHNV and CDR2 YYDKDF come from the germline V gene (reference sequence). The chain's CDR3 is CATSRADSLYGYTF. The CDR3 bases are TGTGCCACCAGCAGAGCAGACAGTCTCTATGGCTACACCTTC.

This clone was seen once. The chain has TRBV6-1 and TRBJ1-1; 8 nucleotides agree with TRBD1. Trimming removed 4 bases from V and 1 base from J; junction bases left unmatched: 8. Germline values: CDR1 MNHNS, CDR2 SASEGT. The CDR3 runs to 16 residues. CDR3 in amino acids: CASSVQGAWTNTEAFF. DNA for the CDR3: TGTGCCAGCAGTGTTCAGGGGGCTTGGACGAACACTGAAGCTTTCTTT.

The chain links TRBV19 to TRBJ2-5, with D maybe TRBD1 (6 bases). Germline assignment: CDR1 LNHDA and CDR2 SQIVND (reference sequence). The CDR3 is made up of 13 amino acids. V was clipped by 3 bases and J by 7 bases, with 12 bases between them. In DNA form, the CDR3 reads TGTGCCAGTAGTATTACAGGGATGGGGACCCAGTACTTC. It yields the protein CASSITGMGTQYF.

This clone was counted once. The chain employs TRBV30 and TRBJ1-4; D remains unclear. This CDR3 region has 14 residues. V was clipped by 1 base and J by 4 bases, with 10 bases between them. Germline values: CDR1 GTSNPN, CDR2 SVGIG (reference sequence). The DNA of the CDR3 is TGTGCCTGGAGTGCTCGAAGCTTTAATGAAAAACTGTTTTTT. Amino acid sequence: CAWSARSFNEKLFF. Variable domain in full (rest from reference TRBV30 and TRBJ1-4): SQTIHQWPATLVQPVGSPLSLECTVEGTSNPNLYWYRQAAGRGLQLLFYSVGIGQISSEVPQNLSASRPQDRQFILSSKKLLLSDSGFYLCAWSARSFNEKLFFGSGTQLSVL.

CDR3 loop: CASSLGLNEKLFF. The DNA for the CDR3 is TGTGCCAGCAGTTTGGGTTTAAATGAAAAACTGTTTTTT. The gene calls are TRBV28 and TRBJ1-4; D uncertain. Germline CDR1 is MDHEN and CDR2 is SYDVKM. Trimming pared 3 bases from V and 5 bases from J, leaving 7 bases between. This CDR3 region has 13 residues.

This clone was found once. The CDR3 coding sequence is TGTGCCAGCAGTTTAGGGGAGACCAATCAGCCCCAGCATTTT. It is translated as CASSLGETNQPQHF. The chain carries TRBV28 and TRBJ1-5; D is uncertain. The CDR3 consists of 14 residues. Deletions cut 2 bases from V and 3 bases from J, with 8 bases between. Germline CDR1 reads MDHEN; CDR2 reads SYDVKM.